One sample yielded the 5 T cell receptor beta chains listed below, sequenced in a study of blood T cell repertoires in COVID-19. The data were produced by immunoSEQ multiplex PCR, yet TCRdb's version contains in-frame clones alone and is incomplete. This sample has tens of thousands of clones, with nearly 95% found just once. Sequenced: peripheral blood. These TCRs come from a human donor with active COVID-19. The donor label of this sample is uncertain.

A single count supports this clone. The rearrangement links TRBV21-1 to TRBJ1-5. TRBV21-1 is marked as a pseudogene. This CDR3 contains 14 residues. The chain's CDR3 is CASSEATINQPQHF. The DNA of the CDR3 is TGTGCCAGCAGCGAAGCCACTATCAATCAGCCCCAGCATTTT.

The CDR3 region has the DNA TGTGCCAGCAGTTTAACGGGCAATCAGCCCCAGCATTTT. Its translation: CASSLTGNQPQHF. V gene TRBV27 combines with J gene TRBJ1-5; no clear D gene. The germline gives CDR1 MNHEY, CDR2 SMNVEV (reference sequence). V lost 2 bases and J 2 bases, leaving 4 bases between the germline ends. This CDR3 spans 13 amino acids.

To note about this clone: Additional DNA sequences in this sample encode the identical CDR3. The genes are TRBV28 and TRBJ1-2; the match to TRBD1 covers 9 bases. J was trimmed by 4 bases and V by 5 bases; bases with no gene match: 2. CDR3 length equals 13 residues. CDR1 and CDR2 from the germline V gene are MDHEN and SYDVKM. CDR3 DNA: TGTGCCAGCAGTCGGACAGGGGTCTATGGCTACACCTTC. It translates to CASSRTGVYGYTF.

The chain combines TRBV27 with TRBJ1-2; D unclear. V lost 1 base and J 0 bases, leaving 6 bases between the germline ends. Per the germline V gene, CDR1 is MNHEY and CDR2 is SMNVEV (reference sequence). This CDR3 is built from 14 residues. CDR3 DNA sequence: TGTGCCAGCAGTTTATACCCGGCTAACTATGGCTACACCTTC. Its translation is CASSLYPANYGYTF.

This chain joins TRBV10-2 and TRBJ2-3, with TRBD1 matching over 9 bases. The CDR3 sequence is 17 residues long. Germline V lookup: CDR1 WSHSY, CDR2 SAAADI. Trimming removed 3 bases from V and 2 bases from J; junction bases left unmatched: 9. The CDR3 protein is CASSDATGTGNTDTQYF. The CDR3 DNA reads as TGCGCCAGCAGTGACGCCACCGGGACAGGGAACACAGATACGCAGTATTTT.